One T cell receptor (beta chain) is described in this entry. This entry belongs to a study of control samples from healthy donors and cancer patients. Profiling relied on immunoSEQ multiplex PCR, and the TCRdb table lists in-frame clones only, not all of them. The sample includes about 160,000 clones, roughly 94% of them seen just once. This CDR3 contains 13 residues. Germline assignment: CDR1 MNHEY and CDR2 SVGAGI. Trimming left V 8 bases short and J 1 base short, with 11 bases between. The clonotype originates from a man between 60 and 75 years old with colorectal cancer. The sequencing sample was made of PBMCs. The chain carries TRBV6-5 and TRBJ1-2; no clear D gene. The DNA of the CDR3 is TGTGCCAGCGCCCCGTTGGGTAACTATGGCTACACCTTC. This sequence encodes CASAPLGNYGYTF.